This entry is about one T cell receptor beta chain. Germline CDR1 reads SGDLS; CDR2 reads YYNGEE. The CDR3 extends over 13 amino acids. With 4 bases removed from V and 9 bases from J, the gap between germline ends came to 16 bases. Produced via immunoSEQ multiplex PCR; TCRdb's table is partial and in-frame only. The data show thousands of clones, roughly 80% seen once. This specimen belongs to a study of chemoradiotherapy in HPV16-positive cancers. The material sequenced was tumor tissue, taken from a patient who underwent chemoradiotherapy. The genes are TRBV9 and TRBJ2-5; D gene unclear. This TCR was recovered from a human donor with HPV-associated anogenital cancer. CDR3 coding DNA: TGTGCCAGCAGCCCCCCCGAGGCTAGGTCCCAGTACTTC. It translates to CASSPPEARSQYF.